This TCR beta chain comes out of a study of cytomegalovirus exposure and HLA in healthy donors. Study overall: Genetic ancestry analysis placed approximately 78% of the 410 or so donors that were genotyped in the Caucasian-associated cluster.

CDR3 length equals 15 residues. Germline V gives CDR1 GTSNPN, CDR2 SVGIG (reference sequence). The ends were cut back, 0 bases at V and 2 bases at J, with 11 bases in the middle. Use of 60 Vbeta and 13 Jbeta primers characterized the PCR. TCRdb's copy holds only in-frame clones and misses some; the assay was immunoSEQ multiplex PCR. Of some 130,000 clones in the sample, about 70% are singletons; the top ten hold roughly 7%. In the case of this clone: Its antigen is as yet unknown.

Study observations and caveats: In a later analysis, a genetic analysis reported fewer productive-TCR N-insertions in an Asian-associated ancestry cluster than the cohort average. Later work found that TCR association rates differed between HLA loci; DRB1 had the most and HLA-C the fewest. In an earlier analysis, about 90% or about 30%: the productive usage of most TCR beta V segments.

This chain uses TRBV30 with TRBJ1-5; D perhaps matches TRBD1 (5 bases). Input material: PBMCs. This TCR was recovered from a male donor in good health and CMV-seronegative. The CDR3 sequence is CAWSVDSGRNQPQHF. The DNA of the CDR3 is TGTGCCTGGAGTGTAGACAGTGGTCGCAATCAGCCCCAGCATTTT.